This T cell receptor (beta chain) was observed in a study of T-cell memory formation after mild COVID-19. Study at large: Largely, TCR clusters stayed within a single donor. Study conclusions and caveats: Shrinking CD4+ clones resided mostly in CM and EM, and CD8+ ones in EMRA. Several responding clones turned up in pre-infection memory, indicating that cross-reactive memory may have taken part. Clones contracting across day 15 to 85 had a balanced CD4/CD8 profile; later expanding clones leaned CD4+.

This clonotype came up a few times. Its antigen is unknown. The CDR3 runs 14 residues. Trimming shortened V by 6 bases and J by 4 bases, and 15 bases separated the two germline ends. Germline values: CDR1 SGHVS, CDR2 FQNEAQ. From the 5' RACE reads, TCRdb called clonotypes with MiXCR, one entry per CDR3 protein. The table has about 430,000 distinct CDR3 sequences, roughly 18% seen once. The TCR sequence derives from a man between 18 and 29 years old who had mild COVID-19 (a few samples of this study predate the infection). Cell type and time point are not known. Specimen: PBMCs or a T cell subset sorted from them (not recorded which). The chain combines TRBV7-8 with TRBJ2-5; a possible D gene is TRBD1 (6 bases). The CDR3 reads CASRVEGDAETQYF. In nucleotides, the CDR3 is TGTGCCAGCAGGGTAGAGGGGGACGCAGAGACCCAGTACTTC.